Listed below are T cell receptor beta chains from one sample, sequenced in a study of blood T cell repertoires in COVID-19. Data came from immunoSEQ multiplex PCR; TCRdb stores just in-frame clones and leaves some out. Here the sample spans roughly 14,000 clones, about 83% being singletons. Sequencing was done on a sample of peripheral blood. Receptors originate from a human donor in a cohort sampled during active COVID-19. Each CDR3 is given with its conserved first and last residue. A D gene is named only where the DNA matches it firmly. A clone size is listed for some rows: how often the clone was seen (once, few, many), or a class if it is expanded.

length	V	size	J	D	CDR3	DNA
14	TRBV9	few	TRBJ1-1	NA	CASSPRQENTEAFF	TGTGCCAGCAGCCCACGACAGGAGAACACTGAAGCTTTCTTT
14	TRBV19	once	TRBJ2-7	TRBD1	CASSATGRTYEQYF	TGTGCCAGTAGTGCGACAGGGCGCACCTACGAGCAGTACTTC
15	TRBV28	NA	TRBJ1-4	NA	CASSFGRTSGKRVFF	TGTGCCAGCAGTTTTGGAAGGACTTCAGGAAAAAGAGTGTTTTTT
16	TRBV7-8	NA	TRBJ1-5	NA	CASTLLELGAGQPQHF	TGTGCCAGCACTTTATTGGAGTTGGGGGCTGGTCAGCCCCAGCATTTT
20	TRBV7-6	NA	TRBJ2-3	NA	CASRKFGQRPSGGRPDTQYF	TGTGCCAGCAGAAAATTTGGACAGCGCCCCTCGGGAGGTAGGCCAGATACGCAGTATTTT
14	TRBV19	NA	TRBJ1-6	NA	CASSIVGGGYPLHF	TGTGCCAGTAGTATCGTTGGAGGAGGGTATCCCCTCCACTTT
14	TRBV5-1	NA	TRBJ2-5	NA	CASSQGFPQETQYF	TGCGCCAGCAGCCAGGGATTCCCGCAAGAGACCCAGTACTTC
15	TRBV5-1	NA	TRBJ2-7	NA	CASSLAGQRAYEQYF	TGCGCCAGCAGCTTGGCCGGACAGAGGGCCTACGAGCAGTACTTC
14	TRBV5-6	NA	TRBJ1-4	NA	CASSFFGSNEKLFF	TGTGCCAGCAGCTTTTTCGGGAGTAATGAAAAACTGTTTTTT
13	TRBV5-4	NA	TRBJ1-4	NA	CASSLGSGVELFF	TGTGCCAGCAGCTTGGGATCGGGGGTTGAACTGTTTTTT
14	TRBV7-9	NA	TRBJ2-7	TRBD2	CASSLAGGSDEQYF	TGTGCCAGCAGCTTAGCGGGAGGGAGCGACGAGCAGTACTTC
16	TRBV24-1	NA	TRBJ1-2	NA	CATSAGDLTGDYGYTF	TGTGCCACCAGTGCCGGAGATTTGACAGGTGACTATGGCTACACCTTC
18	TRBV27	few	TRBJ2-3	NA	CASSFMGADSGVTDTQYF	TGTGCCAGCAGTTTCATGGGCGCGGATAGCGGAGTCACAGATACGCAGTATTTT
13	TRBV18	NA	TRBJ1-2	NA	CASSPRQDYGYTF	TGTGCCAGCTCACCACGCCAGGATTATGGCTACACCTTC
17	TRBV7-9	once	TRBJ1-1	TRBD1	CASSPGTGDGIWTEAFF	TGTGCCAGCAGCCCTGGGACAGGGGATGGAATTTGGACTGAAGCTTTCTTT
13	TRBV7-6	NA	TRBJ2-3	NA	CASSLGQRDTQYF	TGTGCCAGCAGCTTGGGCCAACGGGATACGCAGTATTTT
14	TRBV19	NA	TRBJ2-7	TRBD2	CASSIFGGEYEQYF	TGTGCCAGTAGTATCTTTGGGGGGGAATACGAGCAGTACTTC
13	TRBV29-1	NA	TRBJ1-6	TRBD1	CSAKGQGNSPLHF	TGCAGCGCTAAGGGACAGGGAAATTCACCCCTCCACTTT
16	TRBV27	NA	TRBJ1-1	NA	CASSPSQGELDTEAFF	TGTGCCAGCAGTCCGTCACAGGGTGAGTTGGACACTGAAGCTTTCTTT